This T cell receptor (beta chain) emerged from a study of blood T cell repertoires in COVID-19. Study overall: Samples came from the United States, Italy and Spain, spanning acute and convalescent COVID-19.

The length of the CDR3 is 16 residues. The V segment lost 4 bases and the J segment 6 bases; nucleotides outside the gene matches: 9. Germline V gene data show CDR1 as SGDLS and CDR2 as YYNGEE. Clones were read by immunoSEQ multiplex PCR, and TCRdb kept only the in-frame ones, dropping some. This table holds 95,000 or so clones, under 85% found once. This TCR came from a human donor in a cohort sampled during active COVID-19. Sequencing was done on a sample of peripheral blood. The rearrangement uses TRBV9 and TRBJ2-3, with 12 bases matching TRBD2. Written as DNA, the CDR3 is TGTGCCAGCAGCTTCCGACTAGCGGGAGCCCTGGATACGCAGTATTTT. Protein sequence: CASSFRLAGALDTQYF.